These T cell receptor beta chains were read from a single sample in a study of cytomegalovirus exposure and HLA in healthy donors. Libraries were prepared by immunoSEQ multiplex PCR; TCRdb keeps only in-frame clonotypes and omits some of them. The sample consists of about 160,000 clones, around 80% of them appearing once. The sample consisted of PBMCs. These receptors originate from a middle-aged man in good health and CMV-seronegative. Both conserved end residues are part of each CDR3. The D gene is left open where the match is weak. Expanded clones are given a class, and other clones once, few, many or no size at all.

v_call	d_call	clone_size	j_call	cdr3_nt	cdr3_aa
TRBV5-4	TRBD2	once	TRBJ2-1	TGTGCCAGCAGCTTACGAAGCGGGAGTAATGACTACAATGAGCAGTTCTTC	CASSLRSGSNDYNEQFF
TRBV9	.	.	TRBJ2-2	TGTGCCAGCAGCGACTGGAACACCGGGGAGCTGTTTTTT	CASSDWNTGELFF
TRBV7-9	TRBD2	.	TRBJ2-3	TGTGCCAGCAGAATACTAGCGGGACAATCGGATACGCAGTATTTT	CASRILAGQSDTQYF
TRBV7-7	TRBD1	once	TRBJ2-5	TGTGCCAGCAGCCTGGGACAGGGTAGCGTAGAGACCCAGTACTTC	CASSLGQGSVETQYF
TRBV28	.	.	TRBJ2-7	TGTGCCAGCAGTTATGGCCGATTCTACGAGCAGTACTTC	CASSYGRFYEQYF
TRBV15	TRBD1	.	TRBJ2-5	TGTGCCACCAGCGGCGGACAGGGCTCCGAGACCCAGTACTTC	CATSGGQGSETQYF
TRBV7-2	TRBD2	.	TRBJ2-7	TGTGCCAGCAGCTTAGCGCTAGCGGGGGAGCAGTACTTC	CASSLALAGEQYF
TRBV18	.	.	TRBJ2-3	TGTGCCAGCTCCCATGACACCCTCACGAATACGCAGTATTTT	CASSHDTLTNTQYF
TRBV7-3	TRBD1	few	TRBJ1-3	TGTGCCAGCAGCTCCGGACAGGGGGCTGGAAACACCATATATTTT	CASSSGQGAGNTIYF
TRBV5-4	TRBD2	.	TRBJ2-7	TGTGCCAGCAGCCCCGGGACTAGCGGGAGGTCCTACGAGCAGTACTTC	CASSPGTSGRSYEQYF
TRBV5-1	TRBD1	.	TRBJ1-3	TGCGCCAGCAGCCTGTTCCCCGGGACAGGGGGCGCGGGAAACACCATATATTTT	CASSLFPGTGGAGNTIYF
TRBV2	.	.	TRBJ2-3	TGTGCCAGCAGTTACATAACAGTTACTAGCACAGATACGCAGTATTTT	CASSYITVTSTDTQYF